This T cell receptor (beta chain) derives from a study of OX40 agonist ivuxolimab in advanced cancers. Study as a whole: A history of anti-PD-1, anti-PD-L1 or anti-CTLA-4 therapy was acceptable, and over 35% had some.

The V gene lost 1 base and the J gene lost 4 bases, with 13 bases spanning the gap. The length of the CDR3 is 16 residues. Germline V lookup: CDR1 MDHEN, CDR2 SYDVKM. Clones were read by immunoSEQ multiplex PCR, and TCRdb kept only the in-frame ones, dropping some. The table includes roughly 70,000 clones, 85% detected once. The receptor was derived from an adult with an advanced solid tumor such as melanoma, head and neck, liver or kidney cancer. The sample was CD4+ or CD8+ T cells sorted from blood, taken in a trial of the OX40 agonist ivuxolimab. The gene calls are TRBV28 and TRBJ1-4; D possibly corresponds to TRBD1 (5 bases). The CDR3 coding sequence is TGTGCCAGCAGTTTATCTCAGGGCGGCTATAATGAAAAACTGTTTTTT. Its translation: CASSLSQGGYNEKLFF. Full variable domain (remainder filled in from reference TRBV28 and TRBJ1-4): DVKVTQSSRYLVKRTGEKVFLECVQDMDHENMFWYRQDPGLGLRLIYFSYDVKMKEKGDIPEGYSVSREKKERFSLILESASTNQTSMYLCASSLSQGGYNEKLFFGSGTQLSVL.